Here is one T cell receptor beta chain with its context. Memory CD4+ cells were the fraction left after CD45RA+ naive selection. These data belong to a study of shared clonotypes between healthy human individuals. The trim removed 8 bases at V and 3 bases at J, leaving 6 bases unmatched. The CDR3 is made up of 14 amino acids. The germline CDR1 and CDR2 sequences are MNHEY and SVGAGI. Assay used: immunoSEQ multiplex PCR; TCRdb lists only in-frame clones, some missing. Among about 1.1 million clones, roughly 80% were seen once, and the ten largest hold approximately 0.9%. The source is a man aged 18 to 29 in good health. Some clones in this sample may be carry-over from other donors' samples. This chain joins TRBV6-5 and TRBJ2-1, with 8 bases that match TRBD2. The specimen sequenced was memory CD4+ T cells from PBMCs. Subset in this sample: CD45RA-negative fraction. As DNA, the CDR3 is TGTGCCAGCCGGAGCGGGAGTCTCTACAATGAGCAGTTCTTC. Its translation: CASRSGSLYNEQFF.